Listed below are T cell receptor beta chains from one sample, sequenced in a study of T-cell reconstitution after alpha-beta-depleted transplantation in children. TCRdb fed the PCR reads into MiXCR, producing one record per CDR3 protein. The sample has some 450,000 distinct CDR3 sequences, over 40% seen once. The input for sequencing was PBMCs, taken before TCRalphabeta/CD19-depleted stem cell transplant. These receptors all stem from a girl aged 2 to 10 with aplastic anemia, due to receive a stem cell transplant. Both conserved end residues are part of each CDR3. A D gene is named only where the DNA matches it firmly. Expanded clones get a size class; other rows say once, few or many, or leave the size out.

D	V	J	size	CDR3	DNA
TRBD2	TRBV6-5	TRBJ2-3	few	CASSYIGGEGLRYTDTQYF	TGTGCCAGCAGTTACATAGGTGGGGAGGGACTACGTTACACAGATACGCAGTATTTT
.	TRBV4-3	TRBJ2-6	few	CASSQGGAAHKPSGANVLTF	TGCGCCAGCAGCCAAGGAGGGGCGGCGCACAAACCGTCTGGGGCCAACGTCCTGACTTTC
TRBD1	TRBV4-2	TRBJ2-7	.	CASSQGPNRGLGYEQYF	TGTGCCAGCAGCCAAGGCCCTAACAGGGGGCTGGGATACGAGCAGTACTTC
TRBD2	TRBV12-3/TRBV12-4	TRBJ2-1	many	CASSLGAGGPLNEQFF	TGTGCCAGCAGTTTAGGGGCGGGAGGGCCGCTTAATGAGCAGTTCTTC
TRBD1	TRBV5-1	TRBJ2-5	.	CASSLVPQGMGETQYF	TGCGCCAGCAGCTTGGTACCACAGGGGATGGGGGAGACCCAGTACTTC
.	TRBV10-3	TRBJ1-1	many	CAISGGHGARAFF	TGTGCCATCAGTGGGGGACACGGGGCCAGAGCTTTCTTT
TRBD2	TRBV5-1	TRBJ2-3	many	CASSLAGGDTQYF	TGCGCCAGCAGCTTGGCGGGAGGTGATACGCAGTATTTT
.	TRBV29-1	TRBJ1-1	few	CSVETARGAFF	TGCAGCGTTGAAACGGCCAGGGGAGCTTTCTTT
.	TRBV12-3/TRBV12-4	TRBJ2-5	few	CASSSFPQETQYF	TGTGCCAGCAGCTCCTTCCCCCAAGAGACCCAGTACTTC
.	TRBV12-3/TRBV12-4	TRBJ2-7	many	CASHRDIGYEQYF	TGTGCCAGTCACCGGGACATAGGCTACGAGCAGTACTTC
TRBD2	TRBV9	TRBJ2-1	.	CASSDRTSAFSYNEQFF	TGTGCCAGCAGCGACCGGACTAGCGCCTTCTCCTACAATGAGCAGTTCTTC
.	TRBV5-6	TRBJ2-3	many	CASSLLPGGNTQYF	TGTGCCAGCAGCTTGCTGCCAGGCGGGAATACGCAGTATTTT
TRBD2	TRBV13	TRBJ2-7	.	CASSLSTSGGAYEQYF	TGTGCCAGCAGCTTATCGACTAGCGGGGGGGCCTACGAGCAGTACTTC
.	TRBV28	TRBJ2-7	few	CASSLYSSEQYF	TGTGCCAGCAGTTTATACTCTTCGGAGCAGTACTTC
TRBD1	TRBV3-1	TRBJ2-3	.	CASSHHRGDTDTQYF	TGTGCCAGCAGTCACCACAGGGGGGACACAGATACGCAGTATTTT
.	TRBV27	TRBJ1-4	few	CASSFPSPAGQNEKLFF	TGTGCCAGCAGTTTTCCATCGCCGGCCGGACAGAATGAAAAACTGTTTTTT
.	TRBV14	TRBJ1-4	few	CASSQETGWRKGLFF	TGTGCCAGCAGCCAAGAGACAGGTTGGAGAAAAGGACTGTTTTTT
.	TRBV12-3/TRBV12-4	TRBJ2-3	.	CASSIAPDTQYF	TGTGCCAGCAGTATAGCCCCAGATACGCAGTATTTT
.	TRBV3-1	TRBJ2-3	many	CASSQDEEWGTDTQYF	TGTGCCAGCAGCCAAGATGAGGAGTGGGGCACAGATACGCAGTATTTT
.	TRBV6-2/TRBV6-3	TRBJ1-2	few	CASSYSSKGTSRNIGYGYTF	TGTGCCAGCAGTTACTCGAGTAAAGGGACGTCACGAAACATAGGCTATGGCTACACCTTC
.	TRBV29-1	TRBJ2-1	many	CSVASPSYNEQFF	TGCAGCGTTGCTAGCCCCTCCTACAATGAGCAGTTCTTC
TRBD2	TRBV12-3/TRBV12-4	TRBJ2-7	.	CASSNLAEGTYEQYF	TGTGCCAGCAGCAATCTAGCGGAGGGAACCTACGAGCAGTACTTC
TRBD2	TRBV7-3	TRBJ2-1	.	CASSLTRASGDIARNEQFF	TGTGCCAGCAGCTTAACGCGGGCTAGCGGGGACATCGCAAGAAATGAGCAGTTCTTC
.	TRBV20-1	TRBJ2-3	.	CSARAFTDTQYF	TGCAGTGCACGCGCCTTCACAGATACGCAGTATTTT
TRBD2	TRBV28	TRBJ2-3	few	CASNPAGADTQYF	TGTGCCAGCAACCCGGCGGGGGCAGATACGCAGTATTTT
.	TRBV7-2	TRBJ1-2	many	CASSNENYGYTF	TGTGCCAGCAGCAATGAGAACTATGGCTACACCTTC
.	TRBV5-5	TRBJ1-1	.	CASSAYTEAFF	TGTGCCAGCAGCGCCTACACTGAAGCTTTCTTT
TRBD2	TRBV28	TRBJ2-1	.	CASSFDRSGRGEQFF	TGTGCCAGCAGTTTCGACCGTAGCGGGAGGGGCGAGCAGTTCTTC
.	TRBV6-1	TRBJ2-2	.	CASSRKPNTGELFF	TGTGCCAGCAGCCGGAAGCCCAACACCGGGGAGCTGTTTTTT
.	TRBV15	TRBJ2-4	.	CATRAPGSLQYF	TGTGCCACCCGGGCCCCCGGAAGCCTCCAGTACTTC
TRBD2	TRBV20-1	TRBJ2-1	.	CSLSRTRGNEQFF	TGCAGTCTTTCTAGGACTAGGGGCAATGAGCAGTTCTTC
TRBD1	TRBV6-5	TRBJ1-1	.	CASSSPLGQGDTEAFF	TGTGCCAGCAGTTCCCCCCTCGGTCAGGGGGACACTGAAGCTTTCTTT
.	TRBV5-1	TRBJ2-7	.	CASSRGDIPEQYF	TGCGCCAGCAGCAGGGGGGACATTCCCGAGCAGTACTTC
TRBD1	TRBV28	TRBJ2-1	few	CASSSFPGGVQFF	TGTGCCAGCAGTTCATTCCCAGGGGGAGTGCAGTTCTTC
.	TRBV5-1	TRBJ2-3	few	CASSPSRAADTQYF	TGCGCCAGCAGCCCCTCCAGGGCGGCAGATACGCAGTATTTT
TRBD2	TRBV20-1	TRBJ2-1	once	CSAGAGSYNEQFF	TGCAGTGCTGGAGCGGGATCTTACAATGAGCAGTTCTTC
TRBD2	TRBV20-1	TRBJ2-3	.	CSARSLAGVTDTQYF	TGCAGTGCTAGGTCCCTAGCGGGAGTCACAGATACGCAGTATTTT
TRBD2	TRBV3-1	TRBJ2-3	.	CASSQGGLAVSTDTQYF	TGTGCCAGCAGCCAAGGGGGACTAGCGGTTAGCACAGATACGCAGTATTTT
TRBD1	TRBV29-1	TRBJ1-2	many	CSVEDRTGGSYGYTF	TGCAGCGTTGAAGATCGGACAGGGGGATCCTATGGCTACACCTTC
TRBD2	TRBV24-1	TRBJ2-3	.	CATSDAERGGRDTQYF	TGTGCCACCAGTGACGCTGAGCGGGGGGGCCGAGATACGCAGTATTTT
TRBD2	TRBV13	TRBJ2-5	.	CASSLGSGSMNF	TGTGCCAGCAGCTTGGGTAGCGGGAGTATGAACTTC
TRBD2	TRBV9	TRBJ2-1	.	CASSVEPSGTFEQFF	TGTGCCAGCAGCGTAGAGCCTAGCGGGACTTTTGAGCAGTTCTTC
.	TRBV20-1	TRBJ2-6	.	CSASSGNSGANVLTF	TGCAGTGCTAGCTCAGGAAATTCTGGGGCCAACGTCCTGACTTTC
TRBD2	TRBV5-1	TRBJ2-1	.	CASSLGLAGQYNEQFF	TGCGCCAGCAGCCTCGGACTAGCGGGGCAGTACAATGAGCAGTTCTTC
.	TRBV9	TRBJ2-3	many	CASSVLGDTQYF	TGTGCCAGCAGCGTACTGGGAGATACGCAGTATTTT
.	TRBV18	TRBJ2-7	many	CASSPSSGGESSYEQYF	TGTGCCAGCTCACCATCATCCGGGGGAGAGAGCTCCTACGAGCAGTACTTC
.	TRBV11-2	TRBJ1-2	few	CASSLGAAYGYTF	TGTGCCAGCAGCTTAGGGGCGGCCTATGGCTACACCTTC
.	TRBV27	TRBJ2-1	once	CASIYYNEQFF	TGTGCCAGCATCTACTACAATGAGCAGTTCTTC
.	TRBV7-9	TRBJ2-2	.	CASSSRILHGTGELFF	TGTGCCAGCAGCTCCCGGATTCTACACGGTACCGGGGAGCTGTTTTTT
TRBD2	TRBV11-2	TRBJ2-2	many	CASSFWTSGTTNTGELFF	TGTGCCAGCAGCTTCTGGACTAGCGGGACTACGAACACCGGGGAGCTGTTTTTT
TRBD2	TRBV20-1	TRBJ2-7	.	CSASLAETYEQYF	TGCAGTGCTAGTCTAGCGGAAACCTACGAGCAGTACTTC